A selection of T cell receptor beta chains follows, all from one sample in a study of blood T cell repertoires in COVID-19. Sequencing was performed with immunoSEQ multiplex PCR; in TCRdb, only in-frame clones are kept and a portion is missing. The sample contains about 34,000 clones, roughly 85% of which appear only once. Sequenced sample: peripheral blood. Every receptor here comes from a human donor with acute or convalescent COVID-19. The donor label of this sample is uncertain. Each CDR3 is given with its conserved first and last residue. The D gene is left open where the match is weak. Size is omitted from some rows. Given values are once, few, many or a class for expanded clones.

D gene: -; clone size: -; V gene: TRBV10-2; J gene: TRBJ2-3; CDR3 DNA: TGCGCCAGCATTGGGACTAGCACAGATACGCAGTATTTT; CDR3 protein: CASIGTSTDTQYF
D gene: TRBD1; clone size: -; V gene: TRBV28; J gene: TRBJ1-2; CDR3 DNA: TGTGCCAGCAATCTAGGGGGCCGTGGCTACACCTTC; CDR3 protein: CASNLGGRGYTF
D gene: TRBD1; clone size: -; V gene: TRBV2; J gene: TRBJ2-5; CDR3 DNA: TGTGCCAGCAGTTTGACAGGGGGGGAGACCCAGTACTTC; CDR3 protein: CASSLTGGETQYF
D gene: -; clone size: -; V gene: TRBV11-1; J gene: TRBJ1-1; CDR3 DNA: TGTGCCAGCAGCTTAGAATATACAGGGCGGACTGAAGCTTTCTTT; CDR3 protein: CASSLEYTGRTEAFF
D gene: -; clone size: -; V gene: TRBV6-6; J gene: TRBJ1-5; CDR3 DNA: TGTGCCAGCAGTTACATGGAGGGCAATCAGCCCCAGCATTTT; CDR3 protein: CASSYMEGNQPQHF
D gene: TRBD2; clone size: -; V gene: TRBV18; J gene: TRBJ2-1; CDR3 DNA: TGTGCCAGCTCACCACCGTCGGGACTACTGTACAATGAGCAGTTCTTC; CDR3 protein: CASSPPSGLLYNEQFF
D gene: -; clone size: -; V gene: TRBV4-1; J gene: TRBJ1-1; CDR3 DNA: TGCGCCAGCAGCCACACTCAGGGTAACACTGAAGCTTTCTTT; CDR3 protein: CASSHTQGNTEAFF
D gene: -; clone size: -; V gene: TRBV6-5; J gene: TRBJ2-3; CDR3 DNA: TGTGTCAGCAGTCTCGACAGGACCACAGATACGCAGTATTTT; CDR3 protein: CVSSLDRTTDTQYF
D gene: -; clone size: few; V gene: TRBV2; J gene: TRBJ1-5; CDR3 DNA: TGTGCCAGCAGTGGGGGGGGTAGTCAGCCCCAGCATTTT; CDR3 protein: CASSGGGSQPQHF
D gene: TRBD2; clone size: few; V gene: TRBV4-1; J gene: TRBJ2-7; CDR3 DNA: TGCGCCAGCAGCCACGGACTAGCAGCCTACGAGCAGTACTTC; CDR3 protein: CASSHGLAAYEQYF
D gene: TRBD1; clone size: once; V gene: TRBV28; J gene: TRBJ2-3; CDR3 DNA: TGTGCCAGCAGCCGACAGGGTTCGGGCACAGATACGCAGTATTTT; CDR3 protein: CASSRQGSGTDTQYF
D gene: TRBD1; clone size: once; V gene: TRBV9; J gene: TRBJ1-3; CDR3 DNA: TGTGCCAGCAGCTCCAACAGGGGCTCTGGAAACACCATATATTTT; CDR3 protein: CASSSNRGSGNTIYF
D gene: -; clone size: few; V gene: TRBV9; J gene: TRBJ1-2; CDR3 DNA: TGTGCCAGCAGCGTAGGAGGGCCTTTCGGGGATGGCTACACCTTC; CDR3 protein: CASSVGGPFGDGYTF
D gene: -; clone size: -; V gene: TRBV19; J gene: TRBJ2-1; CDR3 DNA: TGTGCCAGTAGTATGGCTGCGCGCGGTTCGGGTGAGCAGTTCTTC; CDR3 protein: CASSMAARGSGEQFF
D gene: -; clone size: -; V gene: TRBV3-1/TRBV3-2; J gene: TRBJ1-1; CDR3 DNA: TGTGCCAGCAGCCCAGGGACATTGAACACTGAAGCTTTCTTT; CDR3 protein: CASSPGTLNTEAFF
D gene: TRBD1; clone size: -; V gene: TRBV2; J gene: TRBJ2-1; CDR3 DNA: TGTGCCAGCAGAGACGACAGGGGGCGTTATGAGCAGTTCTTC; CDR3 protein: CASRDDRGRYEQFF
D gene: -; clone size: -; V gene: TRBV5-6; J gene: TRBJ2-5; CDR3 DNA: TGTGCCAGCAGCTTGGTGGCTAGAGAGACCCAGTACTTC; CDR3 protein: CASSLVARETQYF
D gene: TRBD1; clone size: -; V gene: TRBV30; J gene: TRBJ1-6; CDR3 DNA: TGTGCCTGGGACAGGGGCTCCTATAATTCACCCCTCCACTTT; CDR3 protein: CAWDRGSYNSPLHF
D gene: -; clone size: -; V gene: TRBV4-3; J gene: TRBJ2-2; CDR3 DNA: TGCGCCAGCAGCCCCCCGGGGGCGAACACCGGGGAGCTGTTTTTT; CDR3 protein: CASSPPGANTGELFF
D gene: TRBD1; clone size: -; V gene: TRBV4-3; J gene: TRBJ2-2; CDR3 DNA: TGCGCCAGCAGCCACAGTTCCGGGACAGGGTGGACCGGGGAGCTGTTTTTT; CDR3 protein: CASSHSSGTGWTGELFF
D gene: -; clone size: -; V gene: TRBV3-1/TRBV3-2; J gene: TRBJ2-7; CDR3 DNA: TGTGCCAGCAGCCAAGGTCGGGAGCAGTACTTC; CDR3 protein: CASSQGREQYF
D gene: TRBD1; clone size: few; V gene: TRBV6-6; J gene: TRBJ2-1; CDR3 DNA: TGTGCCAGCAATAAGGAAGGGACAGGGGGGTATGAGCAGTTCTTC; CDR3 protein: CASNKEGTGGYEQFF
D gene: TRBD1; clone size: -; V gene: TRBV10-3; J gene: TRBJ2-3; CDR3 DNA: TGTGCCATCAGTGAGTCAGACAGGGGGGATACGCAGTATTTT; CDR3 protein: CAISESDRGDTQYF
D gene: -; clone size: once; V gene: TRBV7-7; J gene: TRBJ1-2; CDR3 DNA: TGTGCTAGCAGCTTAGTGGAGACTTCCCGCCCCTATGGCTACACCTTC; CDR3 protein: CASSLVETSRPYGYTF
D gene: -; clone size: -; V gene: TRBV7-9; J gene: TRBJ2-7; CDR3 DNA: TGTGCCAGCAGCGAACAGGGGAGGTACGAGCAGTACTTC; CDR3 protein: CASSEQGRYEQYF
D gene: -; clone size: -; V gene: TRBV5-4; J gene: TRBJ1-2; CDR3 DNA: TGTGCCAGCAGCTTACGGGGGGAACCCTATGGCTACACCTTC; CDR3 protein: CASSLRGEPYGYTF
D gene: TRBD1; clone size: once; V gene: TRBV7-2; J gene: TRBJ2-6; CDR3 DNA: TGTGCCAGCAGCTCCCAGGGGGCGCTTGGGGCCAACGTCCTGACTTTC; CDR3 protein: CASSSQGALGANVLTF
D gene: -; clone size: -; V gene: TRBV19; J gene: TRBJ1-5; CDR3 DNA: TGTGCCAGTAGTATAGGCAGGGGCAACAATCAGCCCCAGCATTTT; CDR3 protein: CASSIGRGNNQPQHF
D gene: TRBD1; clone size: -; V gene: TRBV11-3; J gene: TRBJ1-1; CDR3 DNA: TGTGCCAGCAGCTCCCGGGGACAGGGGTGGACTGAAGCTTTCTTT; CDR3 protein: CASSSRGQGWTEAFF
D gene: -; clone size: -; V gene: TRBV6-6; J gene: TRBJ1-2; CDR3 DNA: TGTGCCAGCAGTCAATACACCCAGACAGGCGGCTATGGCTACACCTTC; CDR3 protein: CASSQYTQTGGYGYTF
D gene: -; clone size: few; V gene: TRBV19; J gene: TRBJ1-1; CDR3 DNA: TGTGCCAGTACCAAGACAGGCCCCAACACTGAAGCTTTCTTT; CDR3 protein: CASTKTGPNTEAFF
D gene: -; clone size: -; V gene: TRBV29-1; J gene: TRBJ2-1; CDR3 DNA: TGCAGCGTTGTGAGGGGAGGTACTAGTAGTCCTGGTTACAATGAGCAGTTCTTC; CDR3 protein: CSVVRGGTSSPGYNEQFF
D gene: -; clone size: -; V gene: TRBV11-3; J gene: TRBJ2-1; CDR3 DNA: TGTGCCAGCAGCCCGACCCGGGACTCTCAGTTCTTC; CDR3 protein: CASSPTRDSQFF
D gene: -; clone size: -; V gene: TRBV30; J gene: TRBJ1-5; CDR3 DNA: TGTGCCTGGAGTGTACAGCAAAATCAGCCCCAGCATTTT; CDR3 protein: CAWSVQQNQPQHF
D gene: TRBD1; clone size: once; V gene: TRBV19; J gene: TRBJ1-2; CDR3 DNA: TGTGCCAGTAGTGCGATAGGGACAGGGGATGGCTACACCTTC; CDR3 protein: CASSAIGTGDGYTF
D gene: -; clone size: -; V gene: TRBV16; J gene: TRBJ2-7; CDR3 DNA: TGTGCCAGCAGCCAATTTGGTCAAGGAGGGGACGAGCAGTACTTC; CDR3 protein: CASSQFGQGGDEQYF
D gene: TRBD1; clone size: -; V gene: TRBV28; J gene: TRBJ1-2; CDR3 DNA: TGTGCCAGCAGTTTTGTCCAGGGGGCTTATGGCTACACCTTC; CDR3 protein: CASSFVQGAYGYTF
D gene: -; clone size: -; V gene: TRBV7-2; J gene: TRBJ2-5; CDR3 DNA: TGTGCCAGCAGTCTGGGGGGTACGCAAGAGACCCAGTACTTC; CDR3 protein: CASSLGGTQETQYF
D gene: -; clone size: -; V gene: TRBV19; J gene: TRBJ1-5; CDR3 DNA: TGTGCCAGTCATCAAATAGGAGGGGGCAATCAGCCCCAGCATTTT; CDR3 protein: CASHQIGGGNQPQHF
D gene: -; clone size: -; V gene: TRBV25-1; J gene: TRBJ2-5; CDR3 DNA: TGTGCCAGCAGCCCAGCGGGCGCTCAAGAGACCCAGTACTTC; CDR3 protein: CASSPAGAQETQYF
D gene: -; clone size: -; V gene: TRBV7-8; J gene: TRBJ1-2; CDR3 DNA: TGTGCCAGCAGCTTCGCGGCGGGAAACTATGGCTACACCTTC; CDR3 protein: CASSFAAGNYGYTF
D gene: TRBD2; clone size: -; V gene: TRBV28; J gene: TRBJ2-1; CDR3 DNA: TGTGCCAGCAGGCCGGGTGGGATTCTAGCGGGAAGCTCCTACAATGAGCAGTTCTTC; CDR3 protein: CASRPGGILAGSSYNEQFF
D gene: -; clone size: -; V gene: TRBV6-5; J gene: TRBJ2-5; CDR3 DNA: TGTGCCAGTGGGGCCCGGGAAGAGACCCAGTACTTC; CDR3 protein: CASGAREETQYF
D gene: -; clone size: -; V gene: TRBV2; J gene: TRBJ1-5; CDR3 DNA: TGTGCCAGCAGTGCTACAGGGACCAGCAATCAGCCCCAGCATTTT; CDR3 protein: CASSATGTSNQPQHF
D gene: -; clone size: -; V gene: TRBV5-1; J gene: TRBJ2-5; CDR3 DNA: TGCGCCAGCGGCGGTGGGGGCAATAGGTACCAAGAGACCCAGTACTTC; CDR3 protein: CASGGGGNRYQETQYF
D gene: TRBD1; clone size: -; V gene: TRBV19; J gene: TRBJ1-6; CDR3 DNA: TGTGCCAGTAGTACCACAGGGGGTGTGGGTTCACCCCTCCACTTT; CDR3 protein: CASSTTGGVGSPLHF
D gene: -; clone size: few; V gene: TRBV27; J gene: TRBJ1-4; CDR3 DNA: TGTGCCAGCAGTTCCGAGACAGTCGTACGGGAAAAACTGTTTTTT; CDR3 protein: CASSSETVVREKLFF
D gene: -; clone size: few; V gene: TRBV5-4; J gene: TRBJ1-1; CDR3 DNA: TGTGCCAGCAGCCCTATCCTACAGGGAACTGAAGCTTTCTTT; CDR3 protein: CASSPILQGTEAFF
D gene: TRBD1; clone size: -; V gene: TRBV29-1; J gene: TRBJ2-6; CDR3 DNA: TGCAGCGTTGAAGATCTGGGACAGGACATTATCTCTGGGGCCAACGTCCTGACTTTC; CDR3 protein: CSVEDLGQDIISGANVLTF
D gene: TRBD1; clone size: -; V gene: TRBV28; J gene: TRBJ2-5; CDR3 DNA: TGTGCCAGCAGTTTAATGGGAGGGACAGGGGGTCAAGAGACCCAGTACTTC; CDR3 protein: CASSLMGGTGGQETQYF